This TCR beta chain was recorded in a study of cytomegalovirus exposure and HLA in healthy donors. Findings of the study overall: Serostatus for CMV was the only available immune exposure information. TCR beta sequences numbering 15,000 to 20,000 were associated with HLA alleles at 0.05 false discovery rate in a later analysis. The listing of 150 to 200 TCR beta chains classed them as cytomegalovirus-associated.

For this clone: The antigen is unknown.

Vbeta (60) and Jbeta (13) primers were used in the PCR. The method was immunoSEQ multiplex PCR; TCRdb's version includes in-frame clones alone and lacks a portion of them. Of approximately 190,000 clones in the sample, around 83% were seen once. This CDR3 region has 17 residues. Trimming stripped 2 bases from V and 4 bases from J, with 18 bases between. Germline lookup yields CDR1 SGHVS and CDR2 FNYEAQ. Source material: PBMCs. The receptor's source is a young woman in good health and CMV-seronegative. The V gene is TRBV7-6, the J gene TRBJ2-1, with D maybe TRBD2 (5 bases). The CDR3 coding sequence is TGTGCCAGCAGCTTACGAGGGAGCGCTGCTCAATACAATGAGCAGTTCTTC. It translates to CASSLRGSAAQYNEQFF.